This passage covers 14 T cell receptor beta chains from one sample sequenced in a study of T cell responses to AZD1222 COVID-19 vaccine. The data were produced by immunoSEQ multiplex PCR, yet TCRdb's version contains in-frame clones alone and is incomplete. The sample yields some 61,000 clones, about 90% seen once. The specimen comprised peripheral blood, sampled on day 0 of AZD1222 vaccination. These receptor sequences come from an adult in good health.

The chain joins TRBV2 to TRBJ1-2; the D gene is possibly TRBD1 (6 bases). V was cut by 3 bases and J by 0 bases, with 11 bases left in between. The germline gives CDR1 SNHLY, CDR2 FYNNEI. This CDR3 is 15 amino acids long. This CDR3 reads CASSEAGTTNYGYTF. The CDR3 nucleotides are TGTGCCAGCAGTGAGGCCGGGACAACTAACTATGGCTACACCTTC.

The CDR3 DNA sequence: TGTGCTAGTGGAGAGGGACTAGCGGGAGTCGGCGGGGAGCTGTTTTTT. Translation gives CASGEGLAGVGGELFF. The chain couples TRBV12-5 to TRBJ2-2, with 14 bases matching TRBD2. Germline V gene lookup returns CDR1 LGHNT and CDR2 FRNRAP. J lost 7 bases, V lost 6 bases, and 7 bases had no gene match. This CDR3 is built from 16 residues. Filled out from reference TRBV12-5 and TRBJ2-2, the complete variable domain reads DARVTQTPRHKVTEMGQEVTMRCQPILGHNTVFWYRQTMMQGLELLAYFRNRAPLDDSGMPKDRFSAEMPDATLATLKIQPSEPRDSAVYFCASGEGLAGVGGELFFGEGSRLTVL.

The CDR3 is CASSQEGGKGYGYTF. CDR3 nucleotide sequence: TGCGCCAGCAGCCAAGAAGGGGGGAAAGGGTATGGCTACACCTTC. The rearrangement links TRBV4-3 to TRBJ1-2; D is perhaps TRBD1 (6 bases). The CDR3 extends over 15 amino acids. Trimming stripped 0 bases from V and 5 bases from J, with 13 bases between. The germline CDR1 and CDR2 sequences are LGHNA and YSLEER.

Note on this clone: This same CDR3 is encoded by further DNA sequences in the sample. The genes are TRBV5-1 and TRBJ2-3; 9 nucleotides align to TRBD2. The CDR3 consists of 15 residues. Looked up from germline, CDR1 is SGHRS and CDR2 is YFSETQ. With V trimmed by 0 bases and J by 1 base, 0 bases remained unmatched. The CDR3 coding sequence is TGCGCCAGCAGCTTGGGACTAGCGGGCACAGATACGCAGTATTTT. Translated, it gives CASSLGLAGTDTQYF.

J is TRBJ1-1 and V is TRBV5-1; the D is unclear. Trimming cost V 1 base and J 1 base, with 5 bases left between them. CDR1 SGHRS and CDR2 YFSETQ come from the germline V gene. The CDR3 extends over 13 amino acids. CDR3 sequence: CASSLLSNTEAFF. The CDR3 nucleotides read TGCGCCAGCAGCTTGCTCTCGAACACTGAAGCTTTCTTT. The whole variable domain, filled in from reference TRBV5-1 and TRBJ1-1, reads KAGVTQTPRYLIKTRGQQVTLSCSPISGHRSVSWYQQTPGQGLQFLFEYFSETQRNKGNFPGRFSGRQFSNSRSEMNVSTLELGDSALYLCASSLLSNTEAFFGQGTRLTVV.

The CDR3 sequence: CAWSVLQANNEKLFF. Here the CDR3 DNA reads TGTGCCTGGAGTGTACTTCAGGCGAATAATGAAAAACTGTTTTTT. The rearrangement links TRBV30 to TRBJ1-4; no definite D call. This CDR3 region has 15 residues. V lost 0 bases and J 4 bases, leaving 12 bases between the germline ends. Germline CDR1 is GTSNPN and CDR2 is SVGIG (reference sequence).

The gene calls are TRBV13 and TRBJ2-7; 15 positions match TRBD2. There are 15 residues in the CDR3. V shed 4 bases and J 4 bases; nucleotides not matched to a gene: 2. Germline CDR1 PRHDT, CDR2 FYEKMQ (reference sequence). As DNA, the CDR3 is TGTGCCAGCAGCTGGGGGACTAGCGGGGGGTACGAGCAGTACTTC. Translated, it gives CASSWGTSGGYEQYF.

The chain is built from TRBV6-1 and TRBJ1-2, with 7 bases matching TRBD1. This CDR3 comprises 15 residues. CDR1 MNHNS and CDR2 SASEGT come from the germline V gene. The V segment lost 1 base and the J segment 4 bases; nucleotides outside the gene matches: 6. CDR3 loop: CASSEGSRTGYGYTF. The CDR3 DNA follows: TGTGCCAGCAGTGAAGGGTCCCGGACAGGCTATGGCTACACCTTC.

V gene TRBV4-1 combines with J gene TRBJ2-1; 9 bases map to TRBD1. V lost 2 bases and J lost 7; bases outside the gene matches: 6. Per the germline V gene, CDR1 is MGHRA and CDR2 is YSYEKL. This CDR3 region has 15 residues. This chain's CDR3 is CASSQNLGTGNEQFF. The CDR3 DNA follows: TGCGCCAGCAGCCAAAACCTGGGGACAGGGAATGAGCAGTTCTTC.

The V call is TRBV6-2 or TRBV6-3, the J call TRBJ2-5, with D possibly matching TRBD2 (6 bases). The CDR3 contains 13 residues. Per the germline V gene, CDR1 is MNHEY and CDR2 is SVGEGT. The V end was cut by 2 bases, the J end by 4 bases, with 8 bases between. CDR3 in amino acids: CASSYEGGETQYF. In DNA form, the CDR3 reads TGTGCCAGCAGTTACGAGGGAGGAGAGACCCAGTACTTC.

The V gene is TRBV13, the J gene TRBJ1-1, with D perhaps TRBD1 (5 bases). The length of the CDR3 is 14 residues. Trimming cost V 1 base and J 4 bases, with 10 bases left between them. Germline assignment: CDR1 PRHDT and CDR2 FYEKMQ (reference sequence). Here the CDR3 DNA reads TGTGCCAGCAGCTTAGCGGAGGGGTTCACTGAAGCTTTCTTT. This encodes CASSLAEGFTEAFF.

CDR3 DNA: TGTGCCTGGAGTCCCCGGGAAGGCGGGCAGTACTTC. Its protein is CAWSPREGGQYF. The chain carries TRBV30 and TRBJ2-7, with D possibly matching TRBD2 (5 bases). V was clipped by 2 bases and J by 9 bases, with 14 bases between them. From germline, CDR1 is GTSNPN and CDR2 SVGIG (reference sequence). The CDR3 runs to 12 residues.

The rearrangement uses TRBV15 and TRBJ2-3, with a possible D match to TRBD2 (5 bases). Germline V lookup: CDR1 LNHNV, CDR2 YYDKDF (reference sequence). Deletions cut 0 bases from V and 3 bases from J, with 10 bases between. The CDR3 covers 15 residues. The CDR3 region has the DNA TGTGCCACCAGCAGAGATCTAGCTTTAACAGATACGCAGTATTTT. This sequence encodes CATSRDLALTDTQYF.

This rearrangement joins TRBV19 to TRBJ1-1; possibly TRBD1 for D (5 bases). Trimming cost V 8 bases and J 4 bases, with 26 bases left between them. The CDR3 runs to 17 residues. Germline values: CDR1 LNHDA, CDR2 SQIVND (reference sequence). Written as DNA, the CDR3 is TGTGCCAGTTCCCATATCTTGGTGTGGGGGGGTTCCACTGAAGCTTTCTTT. Residues: CASSHILVWGGSTEAFF.